Below, 17 T cell receptor beta chains from the same sample are listed, as sequenced in a study of cytomegalovirus exposure and HLA in healthy donors. PCR involved 60 Vbeta and 13 Jbeta primers. TCRdb's table, derived via immunoSEQ multiplex PCR, lists solely in-frame clones and lacks some. The sample yields approximately 71,000 clones, 72% seen once. Material for sequencing was PBMCs. The receptor source for this set is a woman aged 40 to 50 in good health and CMV-seropositive.

This clone came up a few times. V usage is TRBV6-6 and J usage is TRBJ2-3; D perhaps matches TRBD1 (6 bases). Germline CDR1 is MNHNY and CDR2 is SVGAGI (reference sequence). V lost 2 bases, J lost 11 bases, and 14 bases lay in between. The CDR3 is 13 amino acids. The CDR3 protein is CASSYTGTSEQYF. The CDR3 DNA is TGTGCCAGCAGTTACACAGGGACGAGTGAGCAGTATTTT.

The chain has TRBV13 and TRBJ2-7, with D possibly matching TRBD1 (8 bases). Trimming cost V 5 bases and J 1 base, with 24 bases left between them. CDR3 length: 18 residues. CDR1 is PRHDT and CDR2 is FYEKMQ in the germline V gene (reference sequence). CDR3 loop: CASSPDRDARGGSYEQYF. The CDR3 DNA reads as TGTGCCAGCAGCCCGGACAGGGACGCCAGGGGGGGATCCTACGAGCAGTACTTC.

This clone was detected only once. This chain links TRBV6-1 with TRBJ2-7, with 7 bases aligning to TRBD1. The CDR3 loop spans 13 amino acids. With V trimmed by 7 bases and J by 2 bases, 5 bases remained unmatched. The germline CDR1 and CDR2 sequences are MNHNS and SASEGT. CDR3 sequence (DNA): TGTGCCAGCAACCGACAGGGACCCTACGAGCAGTACTTC. This translates into CASNRQGPYEQYF.

This clone was observed a few times. J is TRBJ1-5 and V is TRBV4-1; 9 nucleotides align to TRBD1. V was pared by 2 bases and J by 3 bases, with 5 bases of the junction left unmatched. This CDR3 is built from 16 residues. Germline V gene lookup returns CDR1 MGHRA and CDR2 YSYEKL. Here the CDR3 DNA reads TGCGCCAGCAGCCAACGGACAGGGGCCACCAATCAGCCCCAGCATTTT. It codes for CASSQRTGATNQPQHF.

CDR3: CASSLDGGAAGELFF. The CDR3 region has the DNA TGCGCCAGCAGCTTGGACGGGGGGGCGGCCGGGGAGCTGTTTTTT. The chain is built from TRBV5-1 and TRBJ2-2; TRBD2 matches at 8 bases. Germline V gene lookup returns CDR1 SGHRS and CDR2 YFSETQ. V lost 0 bases, J lost 6 bases, and 4 bases stayed unmatched. This CDR3 spans 15 amino acids. The full variable domain, rest sourced from reference TRBV5-1 and TRBJ2-2, is KAGVTQTPRYLIKTRGQQVTLSCSPISGHRSVSWYQQTPGQGLQFLFEYFSETQRNKGNFPGRFSGRQFSNSRSEMNVSTLELGDSALYLCASSLDGGAAGELFFGEGSRLTVL.

The chain is built from TRBV6-5 and TRBJ1-6; D might be TRBD1 (6 bases). Trimming shortened V by 7 bases and J by 9 bases, and 19 bases separated the two germline ends. The CDR3 runs 15 residues. Germline-derived CDR1 and CDR2 are MNHEY and SVGAGI. CDR3: CASNSRGGSASPLHF. CDR3 sequence (DNA): TGTGCCAGCAACTCCCGGGGGGGCTCCGCTTCACCCCTCCACTTT.

Only one count was recorded for this clone. This chain uses TRBV29-1 with TRBJ1-4; D remains ambiguous. From germline, CDR1 is SQVTM and CDR2 ANQGSEA. Deletions cut 5 bases from V and 7 bases from J, with 20 bases between. This CDR3 is built from 15 residues. CDR3 sequence (DNA): TGCAGCGTTTCTAGACCGGGATTCAGACGTGAAAAACTGTTTTTT. Translating gives CSVSRPGFRREKLFF.

The CDR3 DNA reads as TGTGCCAGCAGCAGGACTAGCGGGGGCCAGTACCAAGAGACCCAGTACTTC. It translates to CASSRTSGGQYQETQYF. The chain carries TRBV9 and TRBJ2-5, with 13 bases fitting TRBD2. Looked up from germline, CDR1 is SGDLS and CDR2 is YYNGEE. V was clipped by 4 bases and J by 0 bases; unmatched bases: 6. The CDR3 covers 17 residues.

The chain is built from TRBV7-8 and TRBJ2-5; D uncertain. The CDR3 is 11 residues long. Germline assignment: CDR1 SGHVS and CDR2 FQNEAQ. V shed 5 bases and J shed 5 bases, with 6 bases lying between them. CDR3 nucleotides: TGTGCCAGCAGCCCCCTGGAGACCCAGTACTTC. Translation gives CASSPLETQYF.

V usage is TRBV5-1 and J usage is TRBJ2-1; a possible D gene is TRBD1 (6 bases). CDR1 SGHRS and CDR2 YFSETQ come from the germline V gene. Trimming took off 4 bases at V and 8 bases at J, with 22 bases between the two ends. CDR3 length: 16 residues. CDR3 residues: CASSPGGDTSGHEQFF. The CDR3 DNA is TGCGCCAGCAGCCCTGGTGGGGACACCTCTGGGCATGAGCAGTTCTTC.

The count of this clone is one. The chain joins TRBV20-1 to TRBJ2-7; no firm D call. V lost 5 bases and J lost 7, with 12 bases in between. From germline, CDR1 is DFQATT and CDR2 SNEGSKA (reference sequence). This CDR3 comprises 11 residues. Here the CDR3 reads CSAPLRAEQYF. The CDR3 DNA reads TGCAGTGCTCCCCTCCGAGCAGAGCAGTACTTC.

The V and J genes are TRBV5-1 and TRBJ2-1, with a tentative D call TRBD1 (5 bases). The CDR3 covers 14 residues. Germline CDR1 and CDR2: SGHRS and YFSETQ. Trimming removed 0 bases at V and 7 bases at J, with 11 bases between. CDR3 nucleotide sequence: TGCGCCAGCAGCTTGGAGGGGTTAGAGAATGAGCAGTTCTTC. Amino acids: CASSLEGLENEQFF.

Details on this clone: Given the absence of the conserved phenylalanine or tryptophan at the CDR3 end, a read error is likely. The V call is TRBV6-5, the J call TRBJ1-1; tentatively, D is TRBD1 (5 bases). The CDR3 is 12 residues long. Germline loops: CDR1 MNHEY, CDR2 SVGAGI. Deletions cut 2 bases from V and 7 bases from J, with 8 bases between. The CDR3 sequence is CASSYAGIEAFL. As DNA, the CDR3 is TGTGCCAGCAGTTACGCAGGGATTGAAGCTTTCCTT.

The chain recombines TRBV4-2 with TRBJ2-3; D gene unclear. V was trimmed by 2 bases and J by 5 bases, leaving 17 bases between them. Germline-derived CDR1 and CDR2 are LGHNA and YNFKEQ. There are 16 residues in the CDR3. Here the CDR3 reads CASSQSNSAREDTQYF. In nucleotides, the CDR3 is TGTGCCAGCAGCCAAAGTAATTCCGCGAGAGAAGATACGCAGTATTTT.

This clone appeared a single time. The identical CDR3 is also encoded by other nucleotide sequences in the sample. The V and J genes are TRBV6-5 and TRBJ1-6; the match to TRBD1 covers 9 bases. V dropped 6 bases and J dropped 13; count of bases not matched to a gene: 10. This CDR3 comprises 14 residues. From germline, CDR1 is MNHEY and CDR2 SVGAGI. In DNA form, the CDR3 reads TGTGCCAGCAGCAGGGACAGGGACCCTTCGCCCCTCCACTTT. It codes for CASSRDRDPSPLHF.

This clone was found once. The chain is built from TRBV7-9 and TRBJ2-2, with D possibly being TRBD2 (6 bases). The CDR3 length is 13 residues. Germline V lookup: CDR1 SEHNR, CDR2 FQNEAQ (reference sequence). Trimming pared 5 bases from V and 7 bases from J, leaving 11 bases between. The CDR3 bases are TGTGCCAGCAGCCGCGGGGAGGTCGGGGAGCTGTTTTTT. This gives the protein CASSRGEVGELFF.

This rearrangement joins TRBV6-5 to TRBJ2-3, with 9 bases aligning to TRBD1. Germline CDR1 and CDR2: MNHEY and SVGAGI. V dropped 6 bases and J dropped 5; count of bases not matched to a gene: 0. The CDR3 sequence is 12 residues long. CDR3 nucleotide sequence: TGTGCCAGCAGGGGACAGGGAGATACGCAGTATTTT. As protein: CASRGQGDTQYF.